The 2 T cell receptor beta chains presented below share a single source sample, sequenced in a study of cytomegalovirus exposure and HLA in healthy donors. Sequencing was performed with immunoSEQ multiplex PCR; in TCRdb, only in-frame clones are kept and a portion is missing. The profile shows over 200,000 clones, around nine tenths of them singletons. The specimen sequenced was PBMCs. The receptors here all came from a woman aged 18-30 years in good health and CMV-seropositive.

This clone has just a few counts. This chain connects TRBV10-1 to TRBJ2-7; 7 nucleotides agree with TRBD1. The CDR3 is made up of 14 amino acids. Losses at the gene ends were 7 bases for V and 0 bases for J; bases not matched to a gene: 6. Germline CDR1 and CDR2: WNHNN and SYGVQD (reference sequence). The CDR3 is CASTRDSSSYEQYF. The DNA for the CDR3 is TGCGCCAGCACCCGGGACAGTAGCTCCTACGAGCAGTACTTC.

The CDR3 is CASSKAPGGFGDEKLFF. CDR3 bases: TGTGCCAGCAGCAAAGCCCCAGGGGGATTTGGAGATGAAAAACTGTTTTTT. This chain joins TRBV21-1 and TRBJ1-4; the table's D call of TRBD1 was not tested on the DNA. TRBV21-1 is a listed pseudogene. The CDR3 is made up of 17 amino acids.